This entry lists 22 T cell receptor beta chains sequenced from one sample in a study of cytomegalovirus exposure and HLA in healthy donors. 60 Vbeta and 13 Jbeta primers were used in PCR. Profiling relied on immunoSEQ multiplex PCR, and the TCRdb table lists in-frame clones only, not all of them. Of approximately 110,000 clones listed, 73% are singletons. Sample: PBMCs. These receptors were collected from a man aged 55 to 70 in good health and CMV-seropositive.

This clone came up a few times. V usage is TRBV5-5 and J usage is TRBJ1-2; no definite D call. The CDR3 consists of 12 residues. V was shortened by 0 bases and J by 5 bases, with 5 bases between the two germline ends. CDR1 SGHKS and CDR2 YYEKEE come from the germline V gene (reference sequence). CDR3 region: CASSLDGYGYTF. Here the CDR3 DNA reads TGTGCCAGCAGCTTGGACGGTTATGGCTACACCTTC.

This chain uses TRBV5-1 with TRBJ2-5, with a possible D match to TRBD1 (6 bases). Germline CDR1 is SGHRS and CDR2 is YFSETQ. This CDR3 contains 15 residues. The V gene lost 8 bases and the J gene lost 0 bases, with 17 bases spanning the gap. The CDR3 protein is CASRLQGQNQETQYF. The CDR3 DNA sequence: TGCGCCAGTCGCCTACAGGGACAAAACCAAGAGACCCAGTACTTC.

The CDR3 sequence: CASSLEASGGQETQYF. CDR3 DNA: TGCGCCAGCAGCTTGGAGGCTAGCGGGGGGCAAGAGACCCAGTACTTC. The chain has TRBV5-1 and TRBJ2-5, with 11 nucleotides matching TRBD2. The germline V gene has CDR1 SGHRS and CDR2 YFSETQ. This CDR3 contains 16 residues. V gave up 0 bases and J gave up 2 bases; unmatched junction bases: 3. Using reference TRBV5-1 and TRBJ2-5 for the parts outside the CDR3, the full variable domain is KAGVTQTPRYLIKTRGQQVTLSCSPISGHRSVSWYQQTPGQGLQFLFEYFSETQRNKGNFPGRFSGRQFSNSRSEMNVSTLELGDSALYLCASSLEASGGQETQYFGPGTRLLVL.

The genes are TRBV6-1 and TRBJ2-7; D might be TRBD1 (5 bases). Germline V gene lookup returns CDR1 MNHNS and CDR2 SASEGT. V was clipped by 7 bases and J by 3 bases, with 7 bases between them. The CDR3 consists of 11 residues. CDR3 amino acids: CASMQGYEQYF. The CDR3 nucleotides are TGTGCCAGCATGCAGGGCTACGAGCAGTACTTC.

The chain joins TRBV5-1 to TRBJ1-4; 7 nucleotides agree with TRBD1. V lost 4 bases and J lost 8; bases outside the gene matches: 5. This CDR3 is built from 13 residues. Germline V CDR1 and CDR2: SGHRS, YFSETQ. CDR3 nucleotide sequence: TGCGCCAGCAGCAAGGGGGCGGAAGAAAAACTGTTTTTT. This codes for CASSKGAEEKLFF.

A single count supports this clone. The chain is built from TRBV27 and TRBJ1-2; weak D call: TRBD1 (6 bases). The germline V and J ends were trimmed by 7 bases and 7 bases, with 19 bases remaining between them. The CDR3 is 14 residues long. The germline V gene encodes CDR1 MNHEY and CDR2 SMNVEV (reference sequence). The CDR3 sequence is CASTRGAGATGYTF. The CDR3 DNA sequence: TGTGCCAGCACCCGAGGGGCAGGGGCGACTGGCTACACCTTC.

This clone was detected only a few times. V gene TRBV28 combines with J gene TRBJ1-1; 9 bases map to TRBD1. The junction had 8 bases not matched to a gene; V was cut back by 5 bases and J by 4 bases. This CDR3 spans 15 amino acids. Germline values: CDR1 MDHEN, CDR2 SYDVKM. Written as DNA, the CDR3 is TGTGCCAGCAGTGGTGGGGGACAGGGAACCACTGAAGCTTTCTTT. This gives the protein CASSGGGQGTTEAFF.

This clone was picked up one time. The chain employs TRBV9 and TRBJ2-1; 8 bases line up with TRBD2. CDR1 is SGDLS, CDR2 YYNGEE, per germline. The CDR3 runs 17 residues. Trimming took 3 bases from V and 1 from J; bases not matched to a gene: 9. DNA for the CDR3: TGTGCCAGCAGCGCCCGTGGGACTAGTAATTCCTACAATGAGCAGTTCTTC. Translating gives CASSARGTSNSYNEQFF.

The chain links TRBV27 to TRBJ1-1; weak D call: TRBD1 (6 bases). CDR1 is MNHEY and CDR2 is SMNVEV in the germline V gene (reference sequence). V lost 7 bases, J lost 4 bases, and 19 bases lay in between. This CDR3 contains 15 residues. The CDR3 is CASNGVGWGPTEAFF. CDR3 in DNA: TGTGCCAGCAACGGGGTGGGGTGGGGGCCCACTGAAGCTTTCTTT.

A few counts support this clone. The chain has TRBV2 and TRBJ2-7; 12 bases fit TRBD2. The CDR3 runs to 14 residues. V trimming: 6 bases; J trimming: 5 bases; junction bases outside the gene matches: 5. Germline assignment: CDR1 SNHLY and CDR2 FYNNEI. This CDR3 is CASSASGGANEQYF. The DNA for the CDR3 is TGTGCCAGCAGCGCTAGCGGGGGGGCCAACGAGCAGTACTTC.

This chain connects TRBV2 to TRBJ2-3; TRBD2 matches at 9 bases. This CDR3 has 13 amino acids. Germline assignment: CDR1 SNHLY and CDR2 FYNNEI. Trimming at V came to 8 bases and at J to 2 bases, leaving 2 bases not matched to a gene. The CDR3 nucleotides are TGTGCCAGCGCTAGCGGGAACACAGATACGCAGTATTTT. This codes for CASASGNTDTQYF.

The rearrangement uses TRBV6-4 and TRBJ2-3; D unresolved. V was trimmed by 4 bases and J by 0 bases, leaving 5 bases between them. Germline V gene sequence: CDR1 MRHNA, CDR2 SNTAGT. The CDR3 has 13 amino acids. CDR3 loop: CASSVQSTDTQYF. The CDR3 DNA sequence: TGTGCCAGCAGTGTACAGAGCACAGATACGCAGTATTTT.

The rearrangement joins TRBV9 to TRBJ2-6; no definite D call. Trimming removed 3 bases at V and 5 bases at J, with 12 bases between. Germline V gene data show CDR1 as SGDLS and CDR2 as YYNGEE. The CDR3 spans 15 residues. The CDR3 bases are TGTGCCAGCAGCGCCGCGTCTGAAAGGGCCAACGTCCTGACTTTC. Translating gives CASSAASERANVLTF.

Here the CDR3 reads CASSEAGPGVINSPLHF. The DNA for the CDR3 is TGTGCCAGCAGTGAAGCGGGCCCAGGGGTCATTAATTCACCCCTCCACTTT. V usage is TRBV6-1 and J usage is TRBJ1-6; the D gene is possibly TRBD1 (6 bases). The CDR3 spans 17 residues. V lost 0 bases to trimming and J lost 6 bases, with 15 bases between them. CDR1 and CDR2 (germline): MNHNS, SASEGT.

V gene TRBV5-1 combines with J gene TRBJ2-3; maybe TRBD2 (5 bases). The CDR3 has 14 amino acids. Trimming shortened V by 4 bases and J by 1 base, and 10 bases separated the two germline ends. From germline, CDR1 is SGHRS and CDR2 YFSETQ. The CDR3 DNA follows: TGCGCCAGCAGCGTGGGAGAGGGCACAGATACGCAGTATTTT. Protein product: CASSVGEGTDTQYF.

The V and J genes are TRBV5-4 and TRBJ2-7; 8 nucleotides match TRBD1. CDR3 length equals 15 residues. Germline loops: CDR1 SGHNT, CDR2 YYREEE (reference sequence). Trimming removed 1 base from V and 2 bases from J; junction bases left unmatched: 5. The CDR3 sequence is CASSLLGQGPYEQYF. The DNA for the CDR3 is TGTGCCAGCAGCTTGTTAGGACAGGGACCCTACGAGCAGTACTTC.

The genes are TRBV5-4 and TRBJ1-2, with a tentative D call TRBD1 (5 bases). The CDR3 is 15 residues long. CDR1 is SGHNT, CDR2 YYREEE, per germline (reference sequence). V lost 0 bases and J lost 6, with 15 bases in between. The CDR3 DNA is TGTGCCAGCAGCTTGGGTATAGGGGAAGTAGATGGCTACACCTTC. This sequence encodes CASSLGIGEVDGYTF.

This clone has only one observation. One end of the junction does not line up with germline, which may come from a read error. The sample contains more than one DNA sequence encoding this CDR3. The rearrangement joins TRBV28 to TRBJ2-7, with a weak D call TRBD1 (6 bases). CDR1 and CDR2 (germline): MDHEN, SYDVKM. The CDR3 contains 14 residues. The CDR3 DNA follows: TGCGCCAGCTCGGATCGGACAGACCTCTACGAGCAGTACTTC. This gives the protein CASSDRTDLYEQYF.

This sequence joins TRBV15 and TRBJ2-2, with 9 bases matching TRBD1. CDR1 is LNHNV, CDR2 YYDKDF, per germline (reference sequence). This CDR3 is built from 19 residues. The V gene end was trimmed by 2 bases and the J gene end by 5 bases; junction bases not matched to a gene: 15. The CDR3 loop is CATSRPSGTGNLGTGELFF. CDR3 DNA: TGTGCCACCAGCAGACCGTCCGGGACAGGGAACTTGGGGACCGGGGAGCTGTTTTTT.

In DNA, the CDR3 is TGTGCCAGCAGTTTCTGGGGGCCAACCTACGAGCAGTACTTC. The encoded protein is CASSFWGPTYEQYF. The chain links TRBV7-9 to TRBJ2-7, with D possibly TRBD1 on 6 matching bases. The CDR3 contains 14 residues. Germline lookup yields CDR1 SEHNR and CDR2 FQNEAQ (reference sequence). Trimming shortened V by 6 bases and J by 2 bases, and 14 bases separated the two germline ends.

CDR3 in DNA: TGTGCCAGCAGTGAAGGGACGGGACTCGAAGAGACCCAGTACTTC. This codes for CASSEGTGLEETQYF. The genes are TRBV2 and TRBJ2-5; D might be TRBD2 (6 bases). The CDR3 spans 15 residues. Trimming removed 1 base from V and 3 bases from J, with 12 bases in between. Germline-derived CDR1 and CDR2 are SNHLY and FYNNEI.

The chain recombines TRBV28 with TRBJ1-5; the D gene is possibly TRBD1 (5 bases). Trimming cost V 5 bases and J 2 bases, with 16 bases left between them. Germline assignment: CDR1 MDHEN and CDR2 SYDVKM. The length of the CDR3 is 16 residues. The DNA for the CDR3 is TGTGCCAGCAGTGTCGGGGGGTCACTGGGCAATCAGCCCCAGCATTTT. Amino acids: CASSVGGSLGNQPQHF. Full variable domain (rest looked up from reference TRBV28 and TRBJ1-5): DVKVTQSSRYLVKRTGEKVFLECVQDMDHENMFWYRQDPGLGLRLIYFSYDVKMKEKGDIPEGYSVSREKKERFSLILESASTNQTSMYLCASSVGGSLGNQPQHFGDGTRLSIL.